This TCR beta chain was identified in a study of blood T cell repertoires in COVID-19. Background on the study: The United States, Italy and Spain were the sources of the acute and convalescent COVID-19 samples. In each case, the material was cDNA or gDNA derived from T cells, B-cell-depleted T cells, or PBMCs.

The CDR3 loop spans 16 amino acids. Per the original methods: Reference gene primer amplification gave nucleated cell count estimates. The data were produced by immunoSEQ multiplex PCR, yet TCRdb's version contains in-frame clones alone and is incomplete. D and trimming come from the DNA, and the V and J calls and clone size come from that table. The sample records 50,000 to 65,000 clones, around 83% being singletons. The sequence derives from a human donor in a cohort sampled during active COVID-19. The specimen was peripheral blood. The chain uses TRBV7-5 and TRBJ2-5; the table's D call, TRBD2, has no DNA check behind it. TRBV7-5 is assigned pseudogene status. The CDR3 reads CARSLAPSGIRETQYF. DNA for the CDR3: TGTGCCAGAAGCTTAGCGCCTAGCGGAATCCGGGAGACCCAGTACTTC.